This entry describes one T cell receptor beta chain. Its antigen is not identified. This entry is derived from a study of CD8 T cells in Susac syndrome. Study observations and caveats: Clonal expansion was absent from the CD4+ T cell repertoires in Susac syndrome.

Peripheral blood CD8+ and CD4+ T cells were profiled by TCR beta sequencing. TEMRA cells were FACS-enriched and CD8+ and CD4+ T cells negatively isolated. With random hexamers, roughly 0.45 to 1 ug RNA was reverse transcribed. The method of amplification for TCR beta CDR3 was immunoSEQ multiplex PCR, covering 54 Vbeta and 13 Jbeta. MiXCR was run by TCRdb on the immunoSEQ multiplex PCR reads, yielding one entry per CDR3 protein. The data show about 180,000 distinct CDR3 sequences, 85% to 95% seen once. Between the trimmed V and J ends, which lost 11 bases and 7 bases, there was a span of 9 bases. Germline V lookup: CDR1 LNHDA, CDR2 SQIVND (reference sequence). This CDR3 comprises 10 residues.

V and J are TRBV19 and TRBJ2-4; D unresolved. Material for sequencing was CD4+ T cells from PBMCs. This TCR came from a human donor with Susac syndrome. The CDR3 is CASGENIQYF. CDR3 bases: TGTGCCTCCGGAGAGAACATTCAGTACTTC.